This entry lists 27 T cell receptor beta chains sequenced from one sample in a study of vaccination and CD4 T cells after COVID-19. Sequenced with the Oncomine TCR Beta short-read assay was DNA taken from cultured CD4+ T cells. Genomic DNA extraction was carried out from cultured CD4+ T cells. TCRdb reanalysed the PCR reads using MiXCR and keeps one entry per CDR3 protein. The table has about 11,000 distinct CDR3 sequences, about 40% seen once. Sample treatment: roughly nine-day PBMC culture with coronavirus spike peptide pools or control peptides (ViraFEST assay). These CD4+ T cells came from an unexposed donor, sampled before the COVID-19 pandemic (2011-2018). These receptors' targets are unknown. Sequencing was done on a sample of CD4+ T cells from blood, cultured in vitro. The origin of the receptors is a human donor in good health.

The chain uses TRBV10-3 and TRBJ1-5, with D perhaps TRBD1 (6 bases). The germline V and J ends were trimmed by 5 bases and 1 base, with 6 bases remaining between them. The germline CDR1 and CDR2 sequences are ENHRY and SYGVKD. This CDR3 has 13 amino acids. The CDR3 nucleotides read TGTGCCATCAGTACAGGGAGCAATCAGCCCCAGCATTTT. This translates into CAISTGSNQPQHF.

In this sample, this clonotype turned up a few times. This rearrangement joins TRBV7-2 to TRBJ2-2; 12 bases fit TRBD2. This CDR3 region has 15 residues. V trimming: 4 bases; J trimming: 8 bases; junction bases outside the gene matches: 5. The V gene's germline CDR1 is SGHTA and CDR2 FQGNSA. The CDR3 coding sequence is TGTGCCAGCAGCTCCCTAGCGGGAGGGCAGGGGGAGCTGTTTTTT. It encodes CASSSLAGGQGELFF.

This rearrangement joins TRBV29-1 to TRBJ2-5, with D unresolved. Trimming stripped 8 bases from V and 2 bases from J, with 12 bases between. In germline, CDR1 is SQVTM, CDR2 ANQGSEA. This CDR3 comprises 12 residues. The CDR3 region has the DNA TGCAGCTCACATACCCTACAAGAGACCCAGTACTTC. Residues: CSSHTLQETQYF. Full variable domain (missing parts from reference TRBV29-1 and TRBJ2-5): SAVISQKPSRDICQRGTSLTIQCQVDSQVTMMFWYRQQPGQSLTLIATANQGSEATYESGFVIDKFPISRPNLTFSTLTVSNMSPEDSSIYLCSSHTLQETQYFGPGTRLLVL.

The rearrangement joins TRBV5-1 to TRBJ2-2; TRBD2 aligns across 7 bases. Losses at the gene ends were 3 bases for V and 1 base for J; bases not matched to a gene: 9. CDR3 length equals 17 residues. CDR1 and CDR2 (germline): SGHRS, YFSETQ. The CDR3 DNA sequence: TGCGCCAGCAGCTGGGGGTTACTAGCGTTGAACACCGGGGAGCTGTTTTTT. This codes for CASSWGLLALNTGELFF.

This clonotype was seen a few times. The chain has TRBV7-2 and TRBJ2-1; 9 positions match TRBD1. Germline trimming cut 0 bases from V and 8 bases from J; bases unmatched to any gene: 8. From germline, CDR1 is SGHTA and CDR2 FQGNSA. This CDR3 comprises 16 residues. CDR3 in amino acids: CASSLARGTGHHEQFF. In DNA form, the CDR3 reads TGTGCCAGCAGCTTAGCGCGGGGGACAGGGCACCATGAGCAGTTCTTC.

The V gene is TRBV21-1, the J gene TRBJ2-1; TRBD1, the table's D call, lacks a check against the DNA. TRBV21-1 is assigned pseudogene status. The CDR3 loop spans 16 amino acids. The chain's CDR3 is CASSLSSAQGGNEQFF. The CDR3 DNA reads as TGTGCCAGCAGCTTATCGTCGGCACAGGGGGGAAATGAGCAGTTCTTC.

The chain is built from TRBV19 and TRBJ2-3; the match to TRBD2 covers 11 bases. Germline CDR1 reads LNHDA; CDR2 reads SQIVND (reference sequence). The CDR3 spans 20 residues. V lost 3 bases and J lost 0; bases outside the gene matches: 14. CDR3: CASSIRTVGGLAGSTDTQYF. As DNA, the CDR3 is TGTGCCAGTAGTATTCGGACAGTGGGAGGACTAGCGGGCAGCACAGATACGCAGTATTTT.

This clonotype showed up just a few times. This chain uses TRBV7-2 with TRBJ1-2, with D maybe TRBD1 (5 bases). The CDR3 runs 15 residues. The V and J ends lost 2 bases and 2 bases respectively, with 12 bases between them. Germline V gives CDR1 SGHTA, CDR2 FQGNSA. CDR3 sequence: CASSLSRGGNYGYTF. The CDR3 DNA reads TGTGCCAGCAGCTTAAGCCGGGGGGGAAACTATGGCTACACCTTC.

A note on this clonotype: One junction end does not reproduce the germline sequence, and a read error may be involved. This CDR3 is CASSYSGGWIF. The CDR3 DNA reads as TGTGCCAGCAGTTACTCGGGAGGCTGGATCTTC. The V and J genes are TRBV6-2 or TRBV6-3 and TRBJ2-1; a possible D gene is TRBD2 (6 bases). Germline values: CDR1 MNHEY, CDR2 SVGEGT. The CDR3 contains 11 residues.

This clonotype was recorded a few times. V is TRBV10-3 and J is TRBJ1-2, with D possibly being TRBD1 (5 bases). V was shortened by 5 bases and J by 2 bases, with 9 bases between the two germline ends. This CDR3 is 13 amino acids long. Per germline, CDR1 ENHRY and CDR2 SYGVKD. DNA for the CDR3: TGTGCCATCAGTCTACAGGCCAACTATGGCTACACCTTC. Residues: CAISLQANYGYTF.

The J gene is TRBJ2-2, the V gene TRBV20-1; TRBD2 matches 8 bases. The CDR3 contains 16 residues. Germline V gene data show CDR1 as DFQATT and CDR2 as SNEGSKA (reference sequence). With V trimmed by 0 bases and J by 5 bases, 8 bases remained unmatched. The CDR3 protein is CSARDRTSWNTGELFF. The CDR3 bases are TGCAGTGCTAGAGATAGGACTAGCTGGAATACCGGGGAGCTGTTTTTT.

The chain couples TRBV15 to TRBJ2-4, with D maybe TRBD1 (6 bases). The length of the CDR3 is 14 residues. Trimming took 3 bases from V and 4 from J, leaving 10 bases between them. Germline V gene lookup returns CDR1 LNHNV and CDR2 YYDKDF (reference sequence). The CDR3, as DNA: TGTGCCACCAGCAGCGCAGGGGTAAAAAACATTCAGTACTTC. As protein: CATSSAGVKNIQYF.

The genes are TRBV11-3 and TRBJ2-7; D not resolved. The CDR3 totals 14 residues. Trimming pared 5 bases from V and 3 bases from J, leaving 14 bases between. In germline, CDR1 is SGHNT, CDR2 YENEEA. The CDR3 protein is CASSHRGRGYEQYF. In DNA form, the CDR3 reads TGTGCCAGCAGCCACAGAGGTCGAGGCTACGAGCAGTACTTC. Combining the CDR3 with reference TRBV11-3 and TRBJ2-7 gives the whole variable domain EAGVVQSPRYKIIEKKQPVAFWCNPISGHNTLYWYLQNLGQGPELLIRYENEEAVDDSQLPKDRFSAERLKGVDSTLKIQPAELGDSAVYLCASSHRGRGYEQYFGPGTRLTVT.

The chain carries TRBV6-2 or TRBV6-3 and TRBJ2-1; 11 bases match TRBD2. Germline trimming cut 4 bases from V and 9 bases from J; bases unmatched to any gene: 11. The germline gives CDR1 MNHEY, CDR2 SVGEGT. CDR3 length equals 16 residues. The CDR3 here is CASSSNSGRAGSEQFF. CDR3 nucleotide sequence: TGTGCCAGCAGTTCCAATAGCGGGAGGGCGGGGAGTGAGCAGTTCTTC.

The genes are TRBV27 and TRBJ2-7; 8 nucleotides align to TRBD1. The CDR3 has 15 amino acids. Losses at the gene ends were 8 bases for V and 3 bases for J; bases not matched to a gene: 12. Per germline, CDR1 MNHEY and CDR2 SMNVEV (reference sequence). The CDR3 region is CASADRGVVGYEQYF. The CDR3 nucleotides are TGTGCCAGCGCTGACAGGGGAGTAGTGGGCTACGAGCAGTACTTC.

This clonotype has more than one count but fewer than ten. The rearrangement uses TRBV5-1 and TRBJ1-2; tentatively, D is TRBD1 (5 bases). The CDR3 consists of 15 residues. Trimming cost V 4 bases and J 6 bases, with 19 bases left between them. Germline assignment: CDR1 SGHRS and CDR2 YFSETQ. The CDR3 DNA is TGCGCCAGCAGCCGATCCGGGGGTAGTGAGGATGGCTACACCTTC. It specifies CASSRSGGSEDGYTF.

A few counts support this clonotype. V usage is TRBV5-1 and J usage is TRBJ2-5, with 7 bases matching TRBD2. Germline-derived CDR1 and CDR2 are SGHRS and YFSETQ. The CDR3 is made up of 14 amino acids. V was clipped by 5 bases and J by 4 bases; unmatched bases: 8. For the CDR3, the DNA is TGCGCCAGCAGGGTCCGAGGCGGGGGAGAGACCCAGTACTTC. Amino acids: CASRVRGGGETQYF.

V gene TRBV6-1 combines with J gene TRBJ2-1; 9 bases match TRBD2. The CDR3 has 17 amino acids. V gave up 6 bases and J gave up 1 base; unmatched junction bases: 10. Per germline, CDR1 MNHNS and CDR2 SASEGT. The CDR3: CASSVRAGGSSYNEQFF. The CDR3 DNA reads as TGTGCCAGCAGCGTTCGGGCGGGAGGGAGTTCCTACAATGAGCAGTTCTTC.

The chain employs TRBV28 and TRBJ2-7; no reliable D call. Trimming left V 5 bases short and J 3 bases short, with 14 bases between. The CDR3 consists of 14 residues. Germline-derived CDR1 and CDR2 are MDHEN and SYDVKM. The CDR3, as DNA: TGTGCCAGCAGTCTTCAGAGCCTCGGCTACGAGCAGTACTTC. It specifies CASSLQSLGYEQYF. The variable domain in full, with the rest retrieved from reference TRBV28 and TRBJ2-7, is DVKVTQSSRYLVKRTGEKVFLECVQDMDHENMFWYRQDPGLGLRLIYFSYDVKMKEKGDIPEGYSVSREKKERFSLILESASTNQTSMYLCASSLQSLGYEQYFGPGTRLTVT.

This chain links TRBV24-1 with TRBJ2-1; D ambiguous. The germline V gene has CDR1 KGHDR and CDR2 SFDVKD. The V gene lost 1 base and the J gene lost 12 bases, with 12 bases spanning the gap. The CDR3 extends over 13 amino acids. The CDR3 nucleotides are TGTGCCACCAGTGATTTTATTAGGCCTGGGCAGTTCTTC. Protein product: CATSDFIRPGQFF.

CDR3 DNA: TGTGCCAGCAGCCCAGGACAGGGCTCTAATTCACCCCTCCACTTT. It encodes CASSPGQGSNSPLHF. This sequence joins TRBV7-2 and TRBJ1-6; the match to TRBD1 covers 8 bases. The CDR3 consists of 15 residues. V lost 5 bases and J lost 6; bases outside the gene matches: 6. Looked up from germline, CDR1 is SGHTA and CDR2 is FQGNSA.

V and J are TRBV7-3 and TRBJ2-3; D unresolved. Trimming removed 4 bases at V and 2 bases at J, with 7 bases between. Germline values: CDR1 SGHTA, CDR2 FQGTGA. The CDR3 loop spans 13 amino acids. The CDR3 loop reads CASSSSLTDTQYF. The CDR3, as DNA: TGTGCCAGCAGCTCTTCCCTCACAGATACGCAGTATTTT.

V usage is TRBV7-2 and J usage is TRBJ2-7; 9 bases line up with TRBD1. Germline lookup yields CDR1 SGHTA and CDR2 FQGNSA. The CDR3 consists of 18 residues. Trimming cost V 5 bases and J 2 bases; bases outside gene matches: 16. The CDR3 sequence: CASSQRITGGPPTYEQYF. CDR3 coding DNA: TGTGCCAGCAGCCAACGGATTACAGGGGGCCCTCCCACCTACGAGCAGTACTTC.

A few counts support this clonotype. The chain combines TRBV19 with TRBJ2-5, with 9 bases fitting TRBD1. The CDR3 has 16 amino acids. The junction had 8 bases not matched to a gene; V was cut back by 6 bases and J by 0 bases. Germline V lookup: CDR1 LNHDA, CDR2 SQIVND (reference sequence). The CDR3 DNA reads as TGTGCCAGTAGGGCCGCCGGGACAGGGCACCAAGAGACCCAGTACTTC. Protein sequence: CASRAAGTGHQETQYF.

This rearrangement joins TRBV30 to TRBJ1-6; D unclear. Trimming shortened V by 0 bases and J by 9 bases, and 12 bases separated the two germline ends. CDR1 and CDR2 from the germline V gene are GTSNPN and SVGIG (reference sequence). This CDR3 is 14 amino acids long. In nucleotides, the CDR3 is TGTGCCTGGAGTGTAGAACGGACTACTTCACCCCTCCACTTT. Amino acids: CAWSVERTTSPLHF.

This chain connects TRBV12-3 or TRBV12-4 to TRBJ2-7; D is uncertain. The ends were cut back, 3 bases at V and 3 bases at J, with 0 bases in the middle. The CDR3 is 10 residues long. The DNA for the CDR3 is TGTGCCAGCAGTTTCTACGAGCAGTACTTC. Its translation is CASSFYEQYF.

The chain couples TRBV25-1 to TRBJ1-1, with a possible D match to TRBD1 (6 bases). There are 15 residues in the CDR3. V gave up 3 bases and J gave up 1 base, with 12 bases separating them. The germline gives CDR1 MGHDK, CDR2 SYGVNS. In DNA form, the CDR3 reads TGTGCCAGCAGTGATCCCCTGACAGGGAACACTGAAGCTTTCTTT. Amino acid sequence: CASSDPLTGNTEAFF.